The 2 T cell receptor beta chains presented below share a single source sample, sequenced in a study of Ad26.COV2.S vaccination and SARS-CoV-2 variants. Profiled with immunoSEQ multiplex PCR; TCRdb holds only in-frame clones, not every one. The sample consists of about 350,000 clones, about 85% of them appearing once. Noted treatment: approximately 18 received Ad26.COV2.S at low or high dose, single or two shots; 5 received placebo; per-sample allocation not given. After the first vaccine or placebo injection, samples were drawn on day 63. The source material was peripheral blood, sampled in a trial of Ad26.COV2.S vaccine versus placebo. These receptors originate from a person between 18 and 65 years old who received the Ad26.COV2.S COVID-19 vaccine or a placebo.

The chain uses TRBV7-2 and TRBJ1-6; D is unclear. The V end lost 5 bases, the J end lost 7 bases, and 15 bases lay between the germline ends. This CDR3 is 15 amino acids long. Germline assignment: CDR1 SGHTA and CDR2 FQGNSA. This CDR3 reads CASSVEGWGNSPLHF. The CDR3 nucleotides are TGTGCCAGCAGCGTAGAGGGTTGGGGAAATTCACCCCTCCACTTT.

The V gene is TRBV25-1, the J gene TRBJ1-2; D is ambiguous. The CDR3 totals 15 residues. Trimming stripped 4 bases from V and 2 bases from J, with 14 bases between. Germline values: CDR1 MGHDK, CDR2 SYGVNS. CDR3 in DNA: TGTGCCAGCAGTGTTGGCGGAGATATCAACTATGGCTACACCTTC. This gives the protein CASSVGGDINYGYTF.